These 16 T cell receptor beta chains came from one sample sequenced in a study of blood T cell repertoires in COVID-19 (dated by TCRdb to the early 2020s). To prepare the library, the immunoSEQ multiplex PCR assay was applied. TCRdb retrieved this table from immuneACCESS and kept in-frame rearrangements only. Not all clones are present; in checked studies, unresolved V genes account for under half, and no reason is known for the remainder. The sample yields some 200,000 clones; 89% were counted once. The ten largest clones represent approximately 0.77% of the sample. Sequencing was done on a sample of PBMCs or T cells enriched from blood (not recorded which). The receptors originated from a woman under 30 who had recovered from COVID-19.

The chain carries TRBV19 and TRBJ2-3, with D maybe TRBD1 (6 bases). CDR3 length: 16 residues. The germline V gene has CDR1 LNHDA and CDR2 SQIVND (reference sequence). Trimming shortened V by 6 bases and J by 2 bases, and 18 bases separated the two germline ends. The CDR3 DNA is TGTGCCAGTAGAGGACCCTGGACAGCTACCACAGATACGCAGTATTTT. Its translation: CASRGPWTATTDTQYF.

The chain links TRBV6-5 to TRBJ2-7, with a tentative D call TRBD2 (6 bases). Germline CDR1 and CDR2: MNHEY and SVGAGI. The CDR3 has 12 amino acids. With 8 bases removed from V and 5 bases from J, the gap between germline ends came to 13 bases. The CDR3 loop reads CASSRGSHEQYF. The CDR3, as DNA: TGTGCCAGCTCCCGGGGGTCCCACGAGCAGTACTTC.

This sequence joins TRBV5-4 and TRBJ2-1; 11 bases line up with TRBD2. This CDR3 spans 15 amino acids. V lost 1 base to trimming and J lost 6 bases; unmatched junction nucleotides: 3. CDR1 SGHNT and CDR2 YYREEE come from the germline V gene (reference sequence). CDR3 DNA sequence: TGTGCCAGCAGCTTGAGTGGACTAGCGGGCAATGAGCAGTTCTTC. Its protein product is CASSLSGLAGNEQFF.

This sequence joins TRBV28 and TRBJ1-2; 9 positions agree with TRBD1. The germline gives CDR1 MDHEN, CDR2 SYDVKM. This CDR3 contains 14 residues. The trim removed 7 bases at V and 5 bases at J, leaving 8 bases unmatched. The CDR3 region has the DNA TGTGCCAGCATTAGGGGACAGGGAATATATGGCTACACCTTC. This sequence encodes CASIRGQGIYGYTF.

V usage is TRBV28 and J usage is TRBJ1-3; D unresolved. Deletions cut 8 bases from V and 1 base from J, with 12 bases between. CDR1 and CDR2 (germline): MDHEN, SYDVKM. The CDR3 is made up of 14 amino acids. CDR3 DNA sequence: TGTGCCAGCCGTGTCACTCCTTCTGGAAACACCATATATTTT. It translates to CASRVTPSGNTIYF.

This chain joins TRBV5-1 and TRBJ2-3; tentatively, D is TRBD2 (5 bases). The V gene's germline CDR1 is SGHRS and CDR2 YFSETQ. The CDR3 totals 15 residues. V was pared by 0 bases and J by 4 bases, with 12 bases between. CDR3 DNA sequence: TGCGCCAGCAGCTTGGAAGTGGGAGCTCCAGATACGCAGTATTTT. This encodes CASSLEVGAPDTQYF.

The chain recombines TRBV10-2 with TRBJ1-5, with TRBD1 matching 9 bases. The V and J ends lost 2 bases and 10 bases, in that order; junction bases with no gene match: 6. In germline, CDR1 is WSHSY, CDR2 SAAADI. The CDR3 is made up of 14 amino acids. This chain's CDR3 is CASSEGDRVGPQHF. The CDR3, as DNA: TGCGCCAGCAGTGAGGGGGACAGGGTGGGACCCCAGCATTTT.

The chain uses TRBV19 and TRBJ2-4; a weak D match, TRBD2 (5 bases). Trimming shortened V by 3 bases and J by 5 bases, and 8 bases separated the two germline ends. CDR1 is LNHDA and CDR2 is SQIVND in the germline V gene (reference sequence). The CDR3 has 13 residues. CDR3 sequence: CASSISRENIQYF. The CDR3 region has the DNA TGTGCCAGTAGTATTTCGAGGGAAAACATTCAGTACTTC.

V is TRBV5-1 and J is TRBJ2-7; TRBD1 matches at 8 bases. J lost 6 bases, V lost 4 bases, and 6 bases had no gene match. The CDR3 is 13 residues long. Germline CDR1 SGHRS, CDR2 YFSETQ. The CDR3 sequence is CASSNGTGGEQYF. DNA of the CDR3: TGCGCCAGCAGCAACGGGACAGGAGGCGAGCAGTACTTC. The whole variable domain, remainder taken from reference TRBV5-1 and TRBJ2-7, is KAGVTQTPRYLIKTRGQQVTLSCSPISGHRSVSWYQQTPGQGLQFLFEYFSETQRNKGNFPGRFSGRQFSNSRSEMNVSTLELGDSALYLCASSNGTGGEQYFGPGTRLTVT.

The chain uses TRBV7-2 and TRBJ1-2; D is undetermined. The ends were cut back, 0 bases at V and 7 bases at J, with 9 bases in the middle. Germline V lookup: CDR1 SGHTA, CDR2 FQGNSA. The CDR3 is made up of 13 amino acids. Here the CDR3 reads CASSLAPGSGYTF. CDR3 sequence (DNA): TGTGCCAGCAGCTTAGCCCCGGGGAGTGGCTACACCTTC.

This chain connects TRBV30 to TRBJ2-7; D call uncertain. The CDR3 is made up of 12 amino acids. Germline-derived CDR1 and CDR2 are GTSNPN and SVGIG (reference sequence). The ends were cut back, 5 bases at V and 2 bases at J, with 10 bases in the middle. As DNA, the CDR3 is TGTGCCTGGGCCCCTGGCCCCTACGAGCAGTACTTC. Translating it yields CAWAPGPYEQYF.

V and J are TRBV28 and TRBJ2-7; 8 nucleotides align to TRBD2. Germline V gene sequence: CDR1 MDHEN, CDR2 SYDVKM. The CDR3 spans 13 residues. V gave up 3 bases and J gave up 6 bases; unmatched junction bases: 4. CDR3 coding DNA: TGTGCCAGCAGTTTGGGGCGGGAGGCCGAGCAGTACTTC. Amino acid sequence: CASSLGREAEQYF.

The rearrangement links TRBV12-5 to TRBJ2-1; 9 nucleotides line up with TRBD1. The germline V gene has CDR1 LGHNT and CDR2 FRNRAP. After removal of 2 bases from V and 7 bases from J, the junction contained 9 bases not matched to a gene. The CDR3 is made up of 16 amino acids. CDR3 sequence reads: CASGLTRDRVGNEQFF. As DNA, the CDR3 is TGTGCTAGTGGTTTGACACGGGACAGGGTAGGGAATGAGCAGTTCTTC.

This clone was found a few times. This chain joins TRBV4-2 and TRBJ2-7; D is perhaps TRBD1 (5 bases). The ends were cut back, 2 bases at V and 0 bases at J, with 11 bases in the middle. The CDR3 spans 15 residues. From germline, CDR1 is LGHNA and CDR2 YNFKEQ. CDR3 sequence (DNA): TGTGCCAGCAGCCAAAGCAGGGTTCTCTCCTACGAGCAGTACTTC. This gives the protein CASSQSRVLSYEQYF.

This rearrangement joins TRBV2 to TRBJ2-7; a possible D gene is TRBD2 (5 bases). V gave up 6 bases and J gave up 7 bases, with 10 bases separating them. Germline CDR1 and CDR2: SNHLY and FYNNEI. This CDR3 spans 11 amino acids. CDR3 region: CASRSGIEQYF. The CDR3 region has the DNA TGTGCCAGCAGGTCGGGGATAGAGCAGTACTTC.

V usage is TRBV7-9 and J usage is TRBJ1-5; D is perhaps TRBD1 (6 bases). Looked up from germline, CDR1 is SEHNR and CDR2 is FQNEAQ (reference sequence). The CDR3 sequence is 15 residues long. With 1 base removed from V and 1 base from J, the gap between germline ends came to 8 bases. Written as DNA, the CDR3 is TGTGCCAGCAGCTTAGGGGACATGAGCAATCAGCCCCAGCATTTT. It translates to CASSLGDMSNQPQHF.